Shown below are 4 T cell receptor beta chains from a single sample sequenced in a study of neurological immune-mediated disorders (dated by TCRdb to between 2018 and 2021). Library preparation was by 5' RACE. Sequencing was carried out with an Illumina HiSeq 2500. TCRdb reprocessed the public reads (quality trimming at Q25 with fastp, clone calling with MiXCR) and kept in-frame beta chains. A single entry per CDR3 protein holds the most common genes and DNA from its merged rows. The sample records 45,000 or so distinct CDR3 sequences, roughly an eighth of which are singletons. Of the sample, around 1.3% falls within the top ten clones. Sequencing used PBMCs. The receptors stem from a female donor in good health.

In this sample, this clonotype turned up many times. The chain has TRBV20-1 and TRBJ2-1; maybe TRBD1 (6 bases). Trimming cost V 6 bases and J 7 bases, with 19 bases left between them. CDR3 size: 14 residues. Germline CDR1 and CDR2: DFQATT and SNEGSKA (reference sequence). The CDR3 is CSAETGLEVNEQFF. DNA of the CDR3: TGCAGTGCGGAAACAGGGTTAGAGGTAAATGAGCAGTTCTTC.

This clonotype was found many times. The chain recombines TRBV9 with TRBJ2-1; 8 bases align to TRBD1. The CDR3 sequence is 17 residues long. Germline V lookup: CDR1 SGDLS, CDR2 YYNGEE. J lost 7 bases, V lost 4 bases, and 16 bases had no gene match. CDR3 sequence: CASSSSWGQGARNEQFF. In nucleotides, the CDR3 is TGTGCCAGCAGCTCCAGCTGGGGGCAGGGGGCGAGGAATGAGCAGTTCTTC.

This clonotype was picked up many times. The rearrangement joins TRBV15 to TRBJ2-3; no reliable D call. V dropped 3 bases and J dropped 0 bases, with 13 bases sitting between them. This CDR3 region has 16 residues. Germline lookup yields CDR1 LNHNV and CDR2 YYDKDF (reference sequence). As DNA, the CDR3 is TGTGCCACCAGCAGGCCAGACTTGTCTAGCACAGATACGCAGTATTTT. Protein: CATSRPDLSSTDTQYF.

This clonotype was seen repeatedly, ten times or more. The chain joins TRBV7-9 to TRBJ1-2, with D unclear. The CDR3 totals 15 residues. V was trimmed by 2 bases and J by 7 bases, leaving 17 bases between them. Germline values: CDR1 SEHNR, CDR2 FQNEAQ (reference sequence). The CDR3 coding sequence is TGTGCCAGCAGCTTATCGGGGTCACTCCCAGGTGGCTACACCTTC. As protein: CASSLSGSLPGGYTF.